This T cell receptor beta chain was captured by sequencing in a study of vaccination and CD4 T cells after COVID-19. Overall study: Each control was exposed to a CEFX pool, an HIV-1 Nef pool, or no peptide at all. Study outcomes and limitations: The authors studied relatively few convalescent patients and analyzed no early post-infection timepoints. Among convalescent patients, a median about 86% of reactive clones emerged only after vaccination.

CD4+ T cells that had been cultured provided DNA sequenced with the Oncomine TCR Beta short-read assay. Genomic DNA was isolated from cultured CD4+ T cells. TCRdb re-called the PCR reads with MiXCR, one entry per CDR3 protein. The data hold over 12,000 distinct CDR3 sequences, with about 39% observed a single time. Trimming took off 0 bases at V and 0 bases at J, with 11 bases between the two ends. The CDR3 runs 16 residues. Germline V gene lookup returns CDR1 MNHEY and CDR2 SVGEGT. As concerns this clonotype: As yet, its antigen is unknown.

Treatment noted: roughly 10-day PBMC culture with coronavirus spike peptide pools or control peptides (ViraFEST assay). The TCR was taken from a human donor who had recovered from COVID-19. V usage is TRBV6-2 or TRBV6-3 and J usage is TRBJ2-5; D is unresolved. The sequencing input was CD4+ T cells from blood, cultured in vitro. The CDR3 DNA reads as TGTGCCAGCAGTTACTCGTCCAGGTTATACCAAGAGACCCAGTACTTC. This encodes CASSYSSRLYQETQYF.